This TCR beta chain emerged from a study of blood T cell repertoires in COVID-19. On the study more broadly: Acute and convalescent COVID-19 samples came from the United States, Italy and Spain.

Germline CDR1 reads ENHRY; CDR2 reads SYGVKD. V gave up 3 bases and J gave up 6 bases; unmatched junction bases: 4. The CDR3 consists of 14 residues. Patients from Seattle were sampled longitudinally, starting during active infection. Original analysis: Estimation of nucleated cell counts was performed using reference gene primer amplification. Measured with immunoSEQ multiplex PCR; TCRdb has only the in-frame clones, and not every one. The DNA was the basis for D and trimming; V, J and clone size are from that table. The sample contains 200,000 or so clones, roughly 76% of which appear only once. This clone was seen only once.

This receptor was taken from a woman aged 80 or over with COVID-19, enrolled during active disease. The rearrangement joins TRBV10-3 to TRBJ1-4; 7 nucleotides align to TRBD1. The sample comprised peripheral blood. The chain's CDR3 is CAISERGTDEKLFF. As DNA, the CDR3 is TGTGCCATCAGTGAAAGGGGGACAGATGAAAAACTGTTTTTT.